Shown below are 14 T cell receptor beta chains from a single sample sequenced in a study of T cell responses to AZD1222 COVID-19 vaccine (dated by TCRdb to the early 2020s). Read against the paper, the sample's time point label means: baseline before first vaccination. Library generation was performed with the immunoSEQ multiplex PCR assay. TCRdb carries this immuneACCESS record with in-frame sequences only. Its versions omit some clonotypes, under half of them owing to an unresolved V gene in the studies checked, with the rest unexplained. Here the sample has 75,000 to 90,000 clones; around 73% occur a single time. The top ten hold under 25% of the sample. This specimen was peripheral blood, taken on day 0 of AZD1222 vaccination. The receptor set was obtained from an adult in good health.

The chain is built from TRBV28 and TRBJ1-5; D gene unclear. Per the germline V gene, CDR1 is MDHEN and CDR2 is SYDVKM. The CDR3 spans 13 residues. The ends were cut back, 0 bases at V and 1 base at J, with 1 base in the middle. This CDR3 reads CASSLWSNQPQHF. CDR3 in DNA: TGTGCCAGCAGTTTATGGAGCAATCAGCCCCAGCATTTT.

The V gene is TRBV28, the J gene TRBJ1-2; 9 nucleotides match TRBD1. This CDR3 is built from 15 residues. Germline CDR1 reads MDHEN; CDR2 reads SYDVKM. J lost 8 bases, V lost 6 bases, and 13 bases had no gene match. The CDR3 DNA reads TGTGCCAGCAGATCGGTTCCGGGACAGGGAGTGGGCTACACCTTC. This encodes CASRSVPGQGVGYTF.

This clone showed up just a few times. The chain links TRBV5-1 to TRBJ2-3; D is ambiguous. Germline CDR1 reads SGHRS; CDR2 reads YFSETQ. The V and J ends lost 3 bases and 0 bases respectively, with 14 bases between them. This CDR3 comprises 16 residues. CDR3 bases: TGCGCCAGCAGCTATCAACACGCTGCTAGCACAGATACGCAGTATTTT. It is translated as CASSYQHAASTDTQYF.

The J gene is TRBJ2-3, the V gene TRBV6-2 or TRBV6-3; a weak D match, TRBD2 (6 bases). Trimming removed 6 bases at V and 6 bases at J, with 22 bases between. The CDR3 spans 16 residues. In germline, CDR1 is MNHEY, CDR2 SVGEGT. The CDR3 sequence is CASSPGYGGKWDTQYF. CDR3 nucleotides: TGTGCCAGCAGCCCCGGTTACGGCGGGAAGTGGGATACGCAGTATTTT.

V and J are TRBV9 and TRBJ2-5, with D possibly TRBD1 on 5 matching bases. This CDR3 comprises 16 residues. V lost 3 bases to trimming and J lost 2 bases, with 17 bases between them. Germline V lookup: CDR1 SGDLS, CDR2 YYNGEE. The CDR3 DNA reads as TGTGCCAGCAGCGCTCAGGGTGAACTTTCTCAAGAGACCCAGTACTTC. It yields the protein CASSAQGELSQETQYF.

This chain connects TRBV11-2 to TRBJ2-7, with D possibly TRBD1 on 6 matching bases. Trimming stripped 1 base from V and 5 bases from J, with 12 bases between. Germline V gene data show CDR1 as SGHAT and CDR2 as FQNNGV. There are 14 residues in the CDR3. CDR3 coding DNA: TGTGCCAGCAGCTTAGTTAACAGGGAAAACGAGCAGTACTTC. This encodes CASSLVNRENEQYF.

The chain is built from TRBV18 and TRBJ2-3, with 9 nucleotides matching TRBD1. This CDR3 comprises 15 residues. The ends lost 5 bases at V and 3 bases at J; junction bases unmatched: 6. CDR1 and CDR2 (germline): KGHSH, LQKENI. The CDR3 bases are TGTGCCAGCTCAGATAACAGGGGGCGAACAGATACGCAGTATTTT. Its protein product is CASSDNRGRTDTQYF.

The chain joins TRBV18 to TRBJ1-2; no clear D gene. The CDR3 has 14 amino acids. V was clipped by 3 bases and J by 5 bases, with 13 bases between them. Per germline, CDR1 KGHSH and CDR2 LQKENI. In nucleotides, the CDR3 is TGTGCCAGCTCACCCCGGGCCGATTCTTATGGCTACACCTTC. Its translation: CASSPRADSYGYTF.

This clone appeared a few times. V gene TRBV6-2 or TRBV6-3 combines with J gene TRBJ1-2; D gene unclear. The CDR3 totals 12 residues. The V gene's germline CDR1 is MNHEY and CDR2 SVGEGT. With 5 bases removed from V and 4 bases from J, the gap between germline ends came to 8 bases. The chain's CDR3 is CASSPRIYGYTF. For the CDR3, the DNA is TGTGCCAGCAGTCCCAGAATCTATGGCTACACCTTC.

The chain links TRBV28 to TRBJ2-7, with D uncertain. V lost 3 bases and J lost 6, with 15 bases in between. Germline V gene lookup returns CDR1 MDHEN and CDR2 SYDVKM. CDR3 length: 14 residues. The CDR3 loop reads CASSFSKLPGEQYF. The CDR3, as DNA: TGTGCCAGCAGTTTCAGCAAGCTTCCTGGCGAGCAGTACTTC.

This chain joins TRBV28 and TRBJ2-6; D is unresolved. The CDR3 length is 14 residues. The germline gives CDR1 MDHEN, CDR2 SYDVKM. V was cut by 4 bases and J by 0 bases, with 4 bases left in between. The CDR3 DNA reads TGTGCCAGCAGTTCTGTCTCTGGGGCCAACGTCCTGACTTTC. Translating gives CASSSVSGANVLTF.

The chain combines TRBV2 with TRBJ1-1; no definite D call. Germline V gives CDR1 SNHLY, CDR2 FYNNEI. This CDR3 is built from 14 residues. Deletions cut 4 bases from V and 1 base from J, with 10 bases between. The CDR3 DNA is TGTGCCAGCAGTGTTTGGCCAGGGAACACTGAAGCTTTCTTT. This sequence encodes CASSVWPGNTEAFF.

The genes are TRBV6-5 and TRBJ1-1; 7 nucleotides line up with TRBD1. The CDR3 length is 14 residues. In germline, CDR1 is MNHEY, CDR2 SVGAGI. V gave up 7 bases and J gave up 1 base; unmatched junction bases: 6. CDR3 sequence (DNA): TGTGCCAGCAAAATCAGGGGGTGGAACACTGAAGCTTTCTTT. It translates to CASKIRGWNTEAFF.

CDR3 coding DNA: TGTGCCAGCTCACCACCGACTGGTAATTCACCCCTCCACTTT. It translates to CASSPPTGNSPLHF. This chain joins TRBV18 and TRBJ1-6, with D uncertain. V lost 0 bases to trimming and J lost 6 bases, with 6 bases between them. This CDR3 has 14 residues. Germline CDR1 and CDR2: KGHSH and LQKENI.